This T cell receptor beta chain was sequenced during a study of blood T cell repertoires in COVID-19. Overall study: The samples span acute and convalescent COVID-19 from the United States, Italy and Spain. T cells, B-cell-depleted T cells, or PBMCs provided the cDNA or gDNA that served as material.

Only in-frame clones appear in the TCRdb table, and some are missing; sequencing was by immunoSEQ multiplex PCR. The sample contains 200,000 to 300,000 clones, about nine tenths of which appear only once. This clonotype was obtained from a man in his sixties who had recovered from COVID-19. Sequenced: peripheral blood.

The CDR3 reads CASSPGQGRLGYTF. The CDR3 region has the DNA TGTGCCAGCAGCCCGGGACAGGGTCGTTTAGGCTACACCTTC. The genes are TRBV5-6 and TRBJ1-2; TRBD1 matches at 9 bases. Germline V gene data show CDR1 as SGHDT and CDR2 as YYEEEE. Trimming cost V 4 bases and J 8 bases; bases outside gene matches: 9. The CDR3 contains 14 residues.